The rows below give T cell receptor beta chains drawn from one sample of a study of lymphopenia after photon versus proton radiotherapy. Libraries were prepared by immunoSEQ multiplex PCR; TCRdb keeps only in-frame clonotypes and omits some of them. The data contain about 62,000 clones, roughly nine tenths of them seen just once; the ten biggest clones take up around 13%. The sample in question was peripheral blood, obtained from a patient treated with proton-based radiotherapy. The source of these receptors is a man aged 80 or over with esophageal cancer. Both conserved end residues are part of each CDR3. Part of the rows lack a size; the others show once, few, many or a class for expanded clones.

v_gene: TRBV18; abundance: -; CDR3aa: CASSPSTGSSYEQYF
v_gene: TRBV19; abundance: -; CDR3aa: CASTLGPPQRISGNTIYF
v_gene: TRBV12-5; abundance: once; CDR3aa: CASGYDDNYYNEQFF
v_gene: TRBV27; abundance: -; CDR3aa: CASSSGTGLNQPQHF
v_gene: TRBV2; abundance: -; CDR3aa: CASTKKEGYQPQHF
v_gene: TRBV7-2; abundance: -; CDR3aa: CASSSPDSKTQYF
v_gene: TRBV29-1; abundance: -; CDR3aa: CSVETGARGTQYF
v_gene: TRBV30; abundance: once; CDR3aa: CAWSPGGTDTQYF
v_gene: TRBV6-1; abundance: few; CDR3aa: CASSLDRAGNTIYF
v_gene: TRBV2; abundance: -; CDR3aa: CASSLGGIYNEKLFF
v_gene: TRBV15; abundance: -; CDR3aa: CATSRDRLAGTDTQYF
v_gene: TRBV7-3; abundance: -; CDR3aa: CASSLTLAGIHTGELFF
v_gene: TRBV6-5; abundance: -; CDR3aa: CASSYSSAVGETQYF
v_gene: TRBV27; abundance: -; CDR3aa: CASGLAGGSYNEQFF
v_gene: TRBV18; abundance: -; CDR3aa: CASSQGQLNTEAFF
v_gene: TRBV18; abundance: -; CDR3aa: CASSPGTGRRGGELFF
v_gene: TRBV10-3; abundance: -; CDR3aa: CAISEGGQNYGYTF
v_gene: TRBV6-5; abundance: -; CDR3aa: CASSYSAGGPSYEQYF
v_gene: TRBV29-1; abundance: -; CDR3aa: CSVSTVSSYNEQFF
v_gene: TRBV18; abundance: -; CDR3aa: CASSPMSGRNTIYF
v_gene: TRBV2; abundance: -; CDR3aa: CASNLGLGNTGELFF
v_gene: TRBV7-8; abundance: -; CDR3aa: CASSFRQGATDTQYF
v_gene: TRBV2; abundance: -; CDR3aa: CASSEGGQRNEKLFF
v_gene: TRBV29-1; abundance: -; CDR3aa: CTAHSGYGYTF
v_gene: TRBV11-1; abundance: -; CDR3aa: CASSRVTGGTDTQYF
v_gene: TRBV7-9; abundance: -; CDR3aa: CASSLMSAAANYGYTF
v_gene: TRBV7-9; abundance: -; CDR3aa: CASSSWGFEEKLFF
v_gene: TRBV6-5; abundance: -; CDR3aa: CASSQGLMNTEAFF
v_gene: TRBV6-1; abundance: -; CDR3aa: CASSIRGYGNQPQHF
v_gene: TRBV5-1; abundance: -; CDR3aa: CASAPRWSDTQYF
v_gene: TRBV5-1; abundance: -; CDR3aa: CASMRTSGGYNEQFF
v_gene: TRBV28; abundance: -; CDR3aa: CASSPREDYGYTF
v_gene: TRBV6-5; abundance: -; CDR3aa: CASSYDGNTIYF
v_gene: TRBV6-6; abundance: -; CDR3aa: CASLGSYEQYF
v_gene: TRBV6-5; abundance: -; CDR3aa: CASSRKGQGAREQYF
v_gene: TRBV19; abundance: -; CDR3aa: CASSHPQGAKNIQYF
v_gene: TRBV7-7; abundance: -; CDR3aa: CASSLAVGLIPQYF
v_gene: TRBV18; abundance: -; CDR3aa: CASSPLAGGIYNEQFF
v_gene: TRBV25-1; abundance: -; CDR3aa: CASSRGTPRANYGYTF
v_gene: TRBV4-2; abundance: -; CDR3aa: CASSQEQLQETQYF
v_gene: TRBV29-1; abundance: -; CDR3aa: CSVEAAGTGELFF
v_gene: TRBV18; abundance: -; CDR3aa: CASSPPTGAGNTIYF
v_gene: TRBV11-1; abundance: -; CDR3aa: CASSLSPGGPPYNEQFF
v_gene: TRBV5-5; abundance: -; CDR3aa: CASSSGVSPIMDTQYF
v_gene: TRBV2; abundance: -; CDR3aa: CASSEASFATNEKLFF
v_gene: TRBV29-1; abundance: medium-sized; CDR3aa: CSVGTLQETQYF
v_gene: TRBV11-2; abundance: -; CDR3aa: CASSSTGEQYF
v_gene: TRBV7-2; abundance: -; CDR3aa: CASSLQRGITDTQYF
v_gene: TRBV18; abundance: -; CDR3aa: CASSPNTGQTAGELFF
v_gene: TRBV7-2; abundance: once; CDR3aa: CASSGRQALWETQYF
v_gene: TRBV15; abundance: -; CDR3aa: CATSVYTTTDTQYF
v_gene: TRBV6-5; abundance: once; CDR3aa: CASSYSSRAGDTQYF
v_gene: TRBV6-1; abundance: -; CDR3aa: CASSNRGREQYF
v_gene: TRBV7-9; abundance: -; CDR3aa: CASSFLARQGSKAFF